The clone carrying this T cell receptor (beta chain) was detected once. This CDR3 is 17 amino acids long. The germline V and J ends were trimmed by 2 bases and 4 bases, with 19 bases remaining between them. Germline V gene sequence: CDR1 MGHRA, CDR2 YSYEKL. Some clones are missing from TCRdb's copy, which holds only in-frame ones; the method was immunoSEQ multiplex PCR. This sample carries tens of thousands of clones, more than 90% of them seen once, and the ten largest clones take 2%. This sample stems from a study of T cell changes during pregnancy in multiple sclerosis. The V and J genes are TRBV4-1 and TRBJ2-3; perhaps TRBD2 as D (7 bases). The clonotype comes from a female donor with multiple sclerosis, enrolled in a pregnancy study. The specimen comprised peripheral blood, sampled in the second trimester of pregnancy. The CDR3 DNA is TGCGCCAGCAGCCAACGGGGAGGGGGAGGGCACCCAGATACGCAGTATTTT. Protein sequence: CASSQRGGGGHPDTQYF.